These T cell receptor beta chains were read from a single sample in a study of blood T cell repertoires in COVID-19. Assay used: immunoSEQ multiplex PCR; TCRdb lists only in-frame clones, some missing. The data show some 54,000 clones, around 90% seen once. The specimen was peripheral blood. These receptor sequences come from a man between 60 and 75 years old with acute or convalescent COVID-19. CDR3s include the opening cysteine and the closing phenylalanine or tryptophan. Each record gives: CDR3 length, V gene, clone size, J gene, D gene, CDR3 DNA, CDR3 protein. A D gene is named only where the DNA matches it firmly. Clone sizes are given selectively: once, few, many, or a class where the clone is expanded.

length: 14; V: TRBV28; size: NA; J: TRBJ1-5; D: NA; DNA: TGTGCCAGCAGTCGGCCGCAGGATCATCAGCCCCAGCATTTT; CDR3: CASSRPQDHQPQHF
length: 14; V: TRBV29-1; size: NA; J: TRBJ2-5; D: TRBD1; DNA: TGCAGCGTTGAAGACTACAGGGGGCTGGAGACCCAGTACTTC; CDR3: CSVEDYRGLETQYF
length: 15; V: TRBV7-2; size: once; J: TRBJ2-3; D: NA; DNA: TGTGCCAGCAGCTTAGGGCTAGCCGCCACAGATACGCAGTATTTT; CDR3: CASSLGLAATDTQYF
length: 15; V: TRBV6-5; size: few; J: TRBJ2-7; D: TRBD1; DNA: TGTGCCAGCAGCAAGGGGACAGGGGAATCCTACGAGCAGTACTTC; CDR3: CASSKGTGESYEQYF
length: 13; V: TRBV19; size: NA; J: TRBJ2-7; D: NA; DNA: TGTGCCAGTAGTATCGGGGGCTCCTACGAGCAGTACTTC; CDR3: CASSIGGSYEQYF
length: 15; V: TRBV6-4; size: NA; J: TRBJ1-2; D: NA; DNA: TGTGCCAGCAGTGAAGTTGGGGCTCTGTTCGCTGGCTACACCTTC; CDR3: CASSEVGALFAGYTF
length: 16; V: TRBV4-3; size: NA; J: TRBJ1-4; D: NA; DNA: TGCGCCAGCAGCCAAGATCCGGCACCTTCGGGTGAAAAACTGTTTTTT; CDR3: CASSQDPAPSGEKLFF
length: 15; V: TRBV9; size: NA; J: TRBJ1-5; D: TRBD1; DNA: TGTGCCAGCAGCGCGACAGGGGGCTACAATCAGCCCCAGCATTTT; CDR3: CASSATGGYNQPQHF
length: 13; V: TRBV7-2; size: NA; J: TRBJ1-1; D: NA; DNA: TGTGCCAGCAGCGTGGACAGGAACACTGAAGCTTTCTTT; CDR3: CASSVDRNTEAFF
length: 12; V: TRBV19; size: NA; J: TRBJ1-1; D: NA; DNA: TGTGCCAGTAGTATGGAGGACACTGAAGCTTTCTTT; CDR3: CASSMEDTEAFF
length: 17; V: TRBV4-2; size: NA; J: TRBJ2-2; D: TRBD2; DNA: TGTGCCAGCAGCCGAAAAGGAGAACTAGCGAGCACCGGGGAGCTGTTTTTT; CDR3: CASSRKGELASTGELFF
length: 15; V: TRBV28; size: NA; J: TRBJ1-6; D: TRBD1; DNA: TGTGCCAGCATACGATCAGACAGGGGGAATTCACCCCTCCACTTT; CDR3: CASIRSDRGNSPLHF
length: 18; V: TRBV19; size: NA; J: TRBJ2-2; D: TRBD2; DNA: TGTGCCAGTAGTACGGGGGGGACTAGCGGGAGCAACACCGGGGAGCTGTTTTTT; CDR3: CASSTGGTSGSNTGELFF
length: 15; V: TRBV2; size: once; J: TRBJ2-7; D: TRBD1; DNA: TGTGCCAGCAGTGAAGAGGCGGCAGGGGGCAAAGAGCAGTACTTC; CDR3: CASSEEAAGGKEQYF
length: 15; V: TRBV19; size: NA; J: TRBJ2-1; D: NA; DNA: TGTGCCAGTAGTATGGGGCGGGGCCCCCATAATGAGCAGTTCTTC; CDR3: CASSMGRGPHNEQFF